The sample holds a few counts of the clone carrying this T cell receptor beta chain. The antigen is unknown. It was template switching that added a universal primer site, and there were unique molecular identifiers on the cDNA. MiXCR, run by TCRdb on the 5' RACE reads, gives a single entry per CDR3 protein. The table has 1.5 million to 2 million distinct CDR3 sequences, less than 40% seen once. The CDR3 loop spans 16 amino acids. CDR1 MNHNS and CDR2 SASEGT come from the germline V gene. V lost 0 bases, J lost 0 bases, and 12 bases lay in between. This specimen comes from a study of identical twins. Study-level findings and limits: Fewer insertions were carried by abundant cord blood beta clonotypes, but none was seen in memory repertoires.

The chain combines TRBV6-1 with TRBJ2-7; D tentatively reads TRBD1 or TRBD2 (5 bases each). The receptor was isolated from a newborn girl in good health. Material for sequencing was cord blood. Written as DNA, the CDR3 is TGTGCCAGCAGTGAAGCGGGGACGGTGAGCTCCTACGAGCAGTACTTC. This encodes CASSEAGTVSSYEQYF.